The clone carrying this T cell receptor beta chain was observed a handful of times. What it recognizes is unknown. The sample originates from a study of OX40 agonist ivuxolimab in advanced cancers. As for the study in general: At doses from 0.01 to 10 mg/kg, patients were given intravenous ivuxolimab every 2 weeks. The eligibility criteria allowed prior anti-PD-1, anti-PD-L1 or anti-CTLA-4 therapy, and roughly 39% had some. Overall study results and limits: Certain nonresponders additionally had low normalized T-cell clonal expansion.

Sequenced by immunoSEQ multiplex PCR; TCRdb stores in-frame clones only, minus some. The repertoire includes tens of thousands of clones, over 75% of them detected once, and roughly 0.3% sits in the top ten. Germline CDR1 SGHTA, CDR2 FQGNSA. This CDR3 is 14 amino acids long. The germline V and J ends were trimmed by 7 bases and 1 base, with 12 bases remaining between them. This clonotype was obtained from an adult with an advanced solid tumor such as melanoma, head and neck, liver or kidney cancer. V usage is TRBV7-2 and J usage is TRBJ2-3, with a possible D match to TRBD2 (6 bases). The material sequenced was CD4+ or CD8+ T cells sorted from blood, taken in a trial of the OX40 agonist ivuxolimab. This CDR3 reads CASTQGGGTDTQYF. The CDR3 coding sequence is TGTGCCAGCACCCAAGGAGGGGGCACAGATACGCAGTATTTT.